This section outlines one TCR beta chain sequence together with its context. Its specificity is not known. There are 11 residues in the CDR3. J gave up 4 bases and V 7 bases, and 1 base lay outside the gene matches. CDR1 and CDR2 from the germline V gene are DFQATT and SNEGSKA (reference sequence). This specimen belongs to a study of cytotoxic CD8 clonotypes in ibrutinib-treated CLL. Looking at the study overall: The cohort had around 10 relapsed/refractory and some 14 treatment-naive patients, around 18 IGHV unmutated.

Assay used: immunoSEQ multiplex PCR; TCRdb lists only in-frame clones, some missing. The sample holds about 45,000 clones, over 50% seen once. Study conclusions and caveats: Relative to age-matched healthy donors, clonality at baseline was higher, and it tracked circulating CD8+ T-cell counts. Contraction or stability on treatment was seen for public clonotypes, which were uncommon. Clonality went up at the time of ibrutinib response, stayed stable in sustained remission, and later dropped back toward its baseline level at progression.

The TCR comes from a human donor with chronic lymphocytic leukemia. Sequencing used PBMCs, obtained after 24 months of ibrutinib treatment. The chain uses TRBV20-1 and TRBJ2-7; 10 nucleotides agree with TRBD1. CDR3: CSGDRGYEQYF. CDR3 sequence (DNA): TGCAGTGGGGACAGGGGTTACGAGCAGTACTTC.